A selection of T cell receptor beta chains follows, all from one sample in a study of CD8+ T cells in alopecia areata. Sequencing was performed with immunoSEQ multiplex PCR; in TCRdb, only in-frame clones are kept and a portion is missing. The sample lists approximately 200,000 clones; 45% to 65% were seen once. Sample: CD4+ T cells sorted from blood, taken at week 4, from a patient treated with tofacitinib. These TCRs come from a human donor with alopecia areata. CDR3s include the opening cysteine and the closing phenylalanine or tryptophan. D genes are given only for firm matches. Where a row states a size, it is once, few, many or the class of an expanded clone; other rows omit it.

V,size,D,J,CDR3,DNA
TRBV29-1,few,NA,TRBJ2-6,CSVDRAGANVLTF,TGCAGCGTTGACAGGGCTGGGGCCAACGTCCTGACTTTC
TRBV19,few,NA,TRBJ1-1,CASSSPRAVGAVEAFF,TGTGCCAGTAGTAGCCCCAGAGCCGTTGGGGCAGTTGAAGCTTTCTTT
TRBV28,NA,NA,TRBJ2-7,CASSFAEGTPYEQYF,TGTGCCAGCAGTTTTGCGGAGGGGACCCCCTACGAGCAGTACTTC
TRBV19,few,NA,TRBJ2-2,CASKGRQANTGELFF,TGTGCCAGTAAAGGAAGACAGGCGAACACCGGGGAGCTGTTTTTT
TRBV30,few,NA,TRBJ2-2,CAWSPTGELFF,TGTGCCTGGAGTCCGACCGGGGAGCTGTTTTTT
TRBV30,NA,TRBD1,TRBJ1-5,CAWKGQGNQPQHF,TGTGCCTGGAAGGGACAGGGCAATCAGCCCCAGCATTTT
TRBV7-7,once,NA,TRBJ2-7,CASSPDSSYEQYF,TGTGCTAGCAGCCCGGACAGCTCCTACGAGCAGTACTTC
TRBV30,NA,TRBD2,TRBJ2-7,CAWTQAGYEQYF,TGTGCCTGGACTCAAGCGGGATACGAGCAGTACTTC
TRBV30,once,NA,TRBJ2-7,CAWSVGRATFEQYF,TGTGCCTGGAGTGTGGGTCGGGCCACGTTCGAGCAGTACTTC
TRBV7-9,NA,NA,TRBJ2-6,CASSLASVAGANVLTF,TGTGCCAGCAGCTTAGCGTCCGTAGCTGGGGCCAACGTCCTGACTTTC
TRBV7-9,NA,NA,TRBJ1-2,CASSKGPGGYTF,TGTGCCAGCAGCAAAGGACCCGGTGGCTACACCTTC
TRBV29-1,NA,NA,TRBJ2-1,CSGSGPSYNEQFF,TGCAGCGGTAGCGGTCCCTCCTACAATGAGCAGTTCTTC
TRBV29-1,NA,NA,TRBJ2-3,CSGGDSTDTQYF,TGCAGCGGAGGGGATAGCACAGATACGCAGTATTTT
TRBV11-2,few,NA,TRBJ2-4,CASSLVLPPKNIQYF,TGTGCCAGCAGCTTAGTCCTGCCACCCAAAAACATTCAGTACTTC
TRBV4-3,NA,NA,TRBJ2-1,CASSQEGGGNYNEQFF,TGCGCCAGCAGCCAAGAAGGGGGGGGCAACTACAATGAGCAGTTCTTC
TRBV27,NA,NA,TRBJ2-7,CASSLGQQTYEQYF,TGTGCCAGCAGTTTAGGGCAGCAGACCTACGAGCAGTACTTC
TRBV29-1,NA,NA,TRBJ1-2,CSVDGGRPAGYTF,TGCAGCGTTGATGGGGGGCGACCCGCTGGCTACACCTTC
TRBV6-1,NA,NA,TRBJ2-3,CASSGTTRGSTDTQYF,TGTGCCAGCAGTGGAACGACCCGGGGCAGCACAGATACGCAGTATTTT
TRBV30,few,NA,TRBJ2-2,CAWRGRTGELFF,TGTGCCTGGCGTGGTCGCACCGGGGAGCTGTTTTTT
TRBV6-5,NA,NA,TRBJ1-1,CASSLLGGNTEAFF,TGTGCCAGCAGTCTCCTGGGGGGGAACACTGAAGCTTTCTTT
TRBV28,once,NA,TRBJ1-2,CASSGQGRIGYTF,TGTGCCAGCAGTGGCCAGGGGCGGATTGGCTACACCTTC
TRBV4-3,NA,NA,TRBJ2-7,CASSQESDLGQQYF,TGCGCCAGCAGCCAAGAGTCAGATCTGGGGCAGCAGTACTTC
TRBV30,NA,TRBD1,TRBJ2-1,CAWSPGQVYNEQFF,TGTGCCTGGAGCCCAGGACAGGTCTACAATGAGCAGTTCTTC
TRBV29-1,once,NA,TRBJ1-2,CSASGEFNYGYTF,TGCAGCGCGTCCGGGGAATTTAACTATGGCTACACCTTC
TRBV30,NA,NA,TRBJ1-2,CAWKPQSANYGYTF,TGTGCCTGGAAACCCCAGAGTGCTAACTATGGCTACACCTTC
TRBV6-1,NA,TRBD1,TRBJ1-1,CASSELPTGVLTSAFF,TGTGCCAGCAGTGAACTCCCGACAGGGGTACTTACGTCCGCTTTCTTT
TRBV19,NA,NA,TRBJ2-5,CASSMEGHGTGVQETQYF,TGTGCCAGTAGTATGGAGGGACACGGAACGGGGGTTCAAGAGACCCAGTACTTC
TRBV19,NA,TRBD1,TRBJ1-5,CASRTTGGFSNQPQHF,TGTGCCAGTAGAACAACAGGGGGCTTTAGCAATCAGCCCCAGCATTTT
TRBV4-3,NA,TRBD2,TRBJ2-3,CASSREGRDTQYF,TGCGCCAGCAGCCGGGAGGGTCGAGATACGCAGTATTTT
TRBV30,few,NA,TRBJ2-6,CAWSGGWTARSF,TGTGCCTGGAGTGGCGGGTGGACAGCACGATCCTTC
TRBV29-1,NA,NA,TRBJ1-2,CSVGNYGYTF,TGCAGCGTTGGGAACTATGGCTACACCTTC
TRBV2,NA,NA,TRBJ1-5,CASSEQGGNQPQHF,TGTGCCAGCAGTGAACAGGGCGGAAATCAGCCCCAGCATTTT
TRBV6-6,few,NA,TRBJ2-1,CASTPARGGYNEQFF,TGTGCCAGCACCCCGGCAAGGGGGGGATACAATGAGCAGTTCTTC
TRBV4-1,NA,NA,TRBJ2-3,CASSQDTSTDTQYF,TGCGCCAGCAGCCAAGACACGAGCACAGATACGCAGTATTTT
TRBV29-1,NA,TRBD1,TRBJ2-5,CSVERDRGETQYF,TGCAGCGTTGAACGGGACAGAGGGGAGACCCAGTACTTC
TRBV6-5,NA,TRBD1,TRBJ1-6,CASSYLQGGGSPLHF,TGTGCCAGCAGTTACCTACAGGGGGGAGGTTCACCCCTCCACTTT
TRBV10-3,NA,NA,TRBJ2-3,CAINGGTDTQYF,TGTGCCATCAACGGGGGCACAGATACGCAGTATTTT
TRBV7-9,NA,TRBD1,TRBJ2-7,CASSFTGGRGEQYF,TGTGCCAGCAGCTTCACAGGGGGCAGAGGCGAGCAGTACTTC
TRBV2,NA,NA,TRBJ2-7,CASSEGRSYYEQYF,TGTGCCAGCAGTGAGGGCAGGTCGTACTACGAGCAGTACTTC
TRBV2,NA,NA,TRBJ1-1,CASRAPGRMNTEAFF,TGTGCCAGCAGGGCACCGGGACGGATGAACACTGAAGCTTTCTTT
TRBV7-2,NA,NA,TRBJ1-1,CASSLAAANTEAFF,TGTGCCAGCAGCTTAGCGGCGGCGAACACTGAAGCTTTCTTT
TRBV7-3,few,TRBD2,TRBJ2-1,CASSLSLAGEQFF,TGTGCCAGCAGCTTAAGTCTAGCGGGGGAGCAGTTCTTC
TRBV7-9,few,NA,TRBJ2-3,CASSLSPTQYF,TGTGCCAGCAGCTTAAGTCCTACGCAGTATTTT
TRBV27,NA,NA,TRBJ1-2,CASSIPGGGYTF,TGTGCCAGCAGTATCCCCGGGGGGGGCTACACCTTC
TRBV5-6,NA,NA,TRBJ2-5,CASSLQETQYF,TGTGCCAGCAGCTTGCAAGAGACCCAGTACTTC
TRBV4-3,NA,NA,TRBJ1-6,CASSQQADSPLHF,TGCGCCAGCAGCCAACAGGCGGATTCACCCCTCCACTTT
TRBV15,NA,NA,TRBJ2-4,CATSSRMGGVENIQYF,TGTGCCACCAGCAGTCGTATGGGGGGCGTAGAAAACATTCAGTACTTC
TRBV5-4,NA,NA,TRBJ2-2,CASNRRERGGTGELFF,TGTGCCAGCAACCGGCGAGAGAGAGGGGGCACCGGGGAGCTGTTTTTT
TRBV5-1,NA,NA,TRBJ2-3,CASSLTGGPTDTQYF,TGCGCCAGCTCTTTAACCGGGGGGCCCACAGATACGCAGTATTTT
TRBV5-1,NA,NA,TRBJ2-5,CASSRSGAVQETQYF,TGCGCCAGCAGCCGCTCGGGGGCGGTACAAGAGACCCAGTACTTC
TRBV4-2,NA,TRBD2,TRBJ2-1,CASSQTGGFDEQFF,TGTGCCAGCAGCCAGACGGGGGGGTTTGATGAGCAGTTCTTC
TRBV9,few,NA,TRBJ1-1,CASSVSLTGEAFF,TGTGCCAGCAGCGTATCATTGACCGGAGAAGCTTTCTTT
TRBV30,NA,NA,TRBJ2-5,CAWSGGSYQETQYF,TGTGCCTGGAGTGGTGGCAGTTATCAAGAGACCCAGTACTTC
TRBV5-6,NA,NA,TRBJ1-5,CASSLTQVGNQPQHF,TGTGCCAGCAGCTTGACACAGGTTGGAAATCAGCCCCAGCATTTT
TRBV15,once,TRBD2,TRBJ2-5,CATSRDSSGGKQETQYF,TGTGCCACCAGCAGAGATTCGAGCGGGGGAAAACAAGAGACCCAGTACTTC
TRBV1,few,NA,TRBJ2-7,CTSTTLAGEYF,TGCACCAGCACTACACTAGCGGGGGAGTACTTC